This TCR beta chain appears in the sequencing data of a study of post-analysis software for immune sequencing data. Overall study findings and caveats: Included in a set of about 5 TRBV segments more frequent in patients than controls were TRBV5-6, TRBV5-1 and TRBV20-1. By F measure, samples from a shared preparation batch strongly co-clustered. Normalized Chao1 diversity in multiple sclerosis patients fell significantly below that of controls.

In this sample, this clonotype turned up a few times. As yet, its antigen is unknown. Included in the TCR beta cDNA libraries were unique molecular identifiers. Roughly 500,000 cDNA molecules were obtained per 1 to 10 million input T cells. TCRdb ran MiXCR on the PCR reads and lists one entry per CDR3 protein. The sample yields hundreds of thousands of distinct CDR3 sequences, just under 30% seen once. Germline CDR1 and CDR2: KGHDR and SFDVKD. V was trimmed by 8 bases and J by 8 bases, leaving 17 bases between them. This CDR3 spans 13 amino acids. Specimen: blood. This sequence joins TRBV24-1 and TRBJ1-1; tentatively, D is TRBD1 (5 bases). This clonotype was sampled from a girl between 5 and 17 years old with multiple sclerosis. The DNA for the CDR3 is TGTGCCACCACCCCATCACGGGGGGGAGAAGCTTTCTTT. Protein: CATTPSRGGEAFF.